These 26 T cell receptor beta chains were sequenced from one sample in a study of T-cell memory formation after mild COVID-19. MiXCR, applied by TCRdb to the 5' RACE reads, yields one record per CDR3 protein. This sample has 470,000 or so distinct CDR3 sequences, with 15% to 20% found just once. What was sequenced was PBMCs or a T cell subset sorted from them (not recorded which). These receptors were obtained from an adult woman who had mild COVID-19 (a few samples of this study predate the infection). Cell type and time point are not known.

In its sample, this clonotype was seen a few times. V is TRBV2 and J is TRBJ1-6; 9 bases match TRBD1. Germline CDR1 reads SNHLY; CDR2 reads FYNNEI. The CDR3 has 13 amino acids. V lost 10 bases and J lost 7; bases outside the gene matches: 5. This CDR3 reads CATSDRGNSPLHF. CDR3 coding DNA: TGTGCCACCAGCGACAGGGGGAATTCACCCCTCCACTTT.

The CDR3 spells CASSYVAAMDYTIYF. For the CDR3, the DNA is TGTGCCAGCAGTTACGTGGCAGCTATGGATTACACCATATATTTT. The V call is TRBV6-2 or TRBV6-3, the J call TRBJ1-3; D unclear. Germline V gives CDR1 MNHEY, CDR2 SVGEGT. Trimming removed 2 bases at V and 8 bases at J, with 16 bases between. The CDR3 runs to 15 residues.

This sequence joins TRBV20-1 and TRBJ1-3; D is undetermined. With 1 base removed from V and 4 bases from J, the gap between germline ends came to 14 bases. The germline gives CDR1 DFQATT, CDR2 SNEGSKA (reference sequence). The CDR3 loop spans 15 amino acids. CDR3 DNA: TGCAGTGCTAGAGTTGGCACTAACTGGGGAAACACCATATATTTT. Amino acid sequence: CSARVGTNWGNTIYF.

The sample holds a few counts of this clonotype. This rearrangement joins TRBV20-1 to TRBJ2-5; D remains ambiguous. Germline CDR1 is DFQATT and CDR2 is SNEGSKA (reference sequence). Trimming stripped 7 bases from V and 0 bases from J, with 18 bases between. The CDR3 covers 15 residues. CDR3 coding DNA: TGCAGTGGCCGTCCCCTCTCATGGTACCAAGAGACCCAGTACTTC. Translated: CSGRPLSWYQETQYF.

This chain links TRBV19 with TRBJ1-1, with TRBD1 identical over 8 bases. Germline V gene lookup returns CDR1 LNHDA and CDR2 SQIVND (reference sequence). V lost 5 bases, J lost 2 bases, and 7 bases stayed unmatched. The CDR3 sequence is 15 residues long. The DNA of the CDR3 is TGTGCCAGTAGTGGCCAGACAGGGGCCAACACTGAAGCTTTCTTT. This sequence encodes CASSGQTGANTEAFF.

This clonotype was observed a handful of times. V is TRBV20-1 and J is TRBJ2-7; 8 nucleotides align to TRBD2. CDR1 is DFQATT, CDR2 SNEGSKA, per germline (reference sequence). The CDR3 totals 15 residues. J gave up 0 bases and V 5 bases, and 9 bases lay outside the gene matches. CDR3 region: CSAPLSGALSYEQYF. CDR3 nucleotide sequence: TGCAGTGCTCCTCTTAGCGGGGCTCTCTCCTACGAGCAGTACTTC.

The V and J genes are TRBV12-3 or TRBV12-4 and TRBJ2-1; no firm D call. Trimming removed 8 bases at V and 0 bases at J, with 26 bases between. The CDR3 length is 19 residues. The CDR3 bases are TGTGCCAGCTGTCGGAGTTATGGCTTGGACCGAAGCTCCTACAATGAGCAGTTCTTC. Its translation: CASCRSYGLDRSSYNEQFF.

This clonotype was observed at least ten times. The CDR3 sequence is CSPTRTGMGQPQHF. In DNA, the CDR3 is TGCAGCCCCACCCGGACAGGGATGGGTCAGCCCCAGCATTTT. The rearrangement joins TRBV20-1 to TRBJ1-5; 8 nucleotides align to TRBD1. In germline, CDR1 is DFQATT, CDR2 SNEGSKA (reference sequence). There are 14 residues in the CDR3.

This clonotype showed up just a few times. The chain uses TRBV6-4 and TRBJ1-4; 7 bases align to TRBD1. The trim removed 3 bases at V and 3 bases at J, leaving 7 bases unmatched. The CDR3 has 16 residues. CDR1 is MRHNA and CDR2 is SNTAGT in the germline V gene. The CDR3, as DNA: TGTGCCAGCAGTGAATCGGCAGGGGGACCTAATGAAAAACTGTTTTTT. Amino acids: CASSESAGGPNEKLFF.

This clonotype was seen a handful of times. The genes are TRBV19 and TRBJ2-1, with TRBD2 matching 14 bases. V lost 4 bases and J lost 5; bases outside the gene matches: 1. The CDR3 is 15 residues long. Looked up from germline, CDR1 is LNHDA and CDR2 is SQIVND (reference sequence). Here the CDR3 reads CASSTTSGRDNEQFF. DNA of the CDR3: TGTGCCAGTAGTACGACTAGCGGGAGGGACAATGAGCAGTTCTTC.

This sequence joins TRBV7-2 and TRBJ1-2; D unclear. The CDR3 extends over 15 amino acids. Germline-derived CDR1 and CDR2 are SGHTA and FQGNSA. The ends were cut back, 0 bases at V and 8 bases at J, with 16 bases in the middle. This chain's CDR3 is CASSLAPDPPGGYTF. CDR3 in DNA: TGTGCCAGCAGCTTAGCTCCGGATCCACCGGGGGGCTACACCTTC.

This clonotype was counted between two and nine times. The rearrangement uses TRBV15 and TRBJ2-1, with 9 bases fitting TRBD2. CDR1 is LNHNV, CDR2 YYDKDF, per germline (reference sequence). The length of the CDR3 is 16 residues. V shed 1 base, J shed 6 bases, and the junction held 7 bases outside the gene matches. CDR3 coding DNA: TGTGCCACCAGCAGAGGCGGCGCGGGAGGGGGCAATGAGCAGTTCTTC. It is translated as CATSRGGAGGGNEQFF.

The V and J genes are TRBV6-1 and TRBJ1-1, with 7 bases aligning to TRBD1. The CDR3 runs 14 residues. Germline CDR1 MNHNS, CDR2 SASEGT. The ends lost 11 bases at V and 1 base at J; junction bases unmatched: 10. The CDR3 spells CACRFTGENTEAFF. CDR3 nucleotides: TGTGCCTGCCGATTTACAGGGGAGAACACTGAAGCTTTCTTT.

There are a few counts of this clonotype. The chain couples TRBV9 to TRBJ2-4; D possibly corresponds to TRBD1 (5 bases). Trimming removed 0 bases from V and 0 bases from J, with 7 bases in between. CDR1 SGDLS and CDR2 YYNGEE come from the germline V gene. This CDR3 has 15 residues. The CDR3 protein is CASSVGRGAKNIQYF. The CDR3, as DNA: TGTGCCAGCAGCGTAGGAAGGGGAGCCAAAAACATTCAGTACTTC.

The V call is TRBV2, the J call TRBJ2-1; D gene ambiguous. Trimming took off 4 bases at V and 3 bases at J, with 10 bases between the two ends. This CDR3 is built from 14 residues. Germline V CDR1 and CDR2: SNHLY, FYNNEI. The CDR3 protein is CASSVELVYNEQFF. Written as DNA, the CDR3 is TGTGCCAGCAGTGTAGAACTCGTCTACAATGAGCAGTTCTTC.

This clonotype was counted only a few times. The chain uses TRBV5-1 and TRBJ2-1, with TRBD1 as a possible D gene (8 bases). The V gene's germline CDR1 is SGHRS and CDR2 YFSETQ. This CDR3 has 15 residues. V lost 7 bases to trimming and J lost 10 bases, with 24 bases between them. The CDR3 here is CASVGVQGGIQEQFF. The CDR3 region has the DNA TGCGCCAGCGTCGGAGTACAGGGGGGGATTCAGGAGCAGTTCTTC.

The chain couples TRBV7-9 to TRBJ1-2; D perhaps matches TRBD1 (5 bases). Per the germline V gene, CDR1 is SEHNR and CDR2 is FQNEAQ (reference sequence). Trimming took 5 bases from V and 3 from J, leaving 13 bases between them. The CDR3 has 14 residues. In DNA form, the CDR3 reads TGTGCCAGCAGCATAGGGTCAGGGTACTATGGCTACACCTTC. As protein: CASSIGSGYYGYTF.

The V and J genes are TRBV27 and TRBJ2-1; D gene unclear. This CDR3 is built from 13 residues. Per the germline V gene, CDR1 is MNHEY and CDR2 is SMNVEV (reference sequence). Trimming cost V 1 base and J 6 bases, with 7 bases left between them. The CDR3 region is CASSLFAVNEQFF. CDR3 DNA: TGTGCCAGCAGTTTATTTGCGGTCAATGAGCAGTTCTTC.

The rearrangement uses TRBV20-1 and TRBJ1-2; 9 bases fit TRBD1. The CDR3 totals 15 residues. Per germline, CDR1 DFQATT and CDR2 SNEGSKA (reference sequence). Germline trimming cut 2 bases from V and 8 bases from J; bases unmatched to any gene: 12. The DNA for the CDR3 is TGCAGTGCTAGAAAAGGGACAGGGACCTTCCGGGGCTACACCTTC. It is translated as CSARKGTGTFRGYTF.

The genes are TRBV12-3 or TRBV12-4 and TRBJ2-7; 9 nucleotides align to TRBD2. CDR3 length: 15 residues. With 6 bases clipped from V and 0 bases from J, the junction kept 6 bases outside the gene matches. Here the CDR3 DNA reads TGTGCCAGCAGCCTGAGCGGGAGGAACTCCTACGAGCAGTACTTC. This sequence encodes CASSLSGRNSYEQYF.

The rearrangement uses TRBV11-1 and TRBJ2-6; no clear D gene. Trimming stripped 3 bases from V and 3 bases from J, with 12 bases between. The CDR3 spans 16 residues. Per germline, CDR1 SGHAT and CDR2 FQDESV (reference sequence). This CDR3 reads CASSFDPFDGANVLTF. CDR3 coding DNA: TGTGCCAGCAGCTTCGACCCCTTTGATGGGGCCAACGTCCTGACTTTC.

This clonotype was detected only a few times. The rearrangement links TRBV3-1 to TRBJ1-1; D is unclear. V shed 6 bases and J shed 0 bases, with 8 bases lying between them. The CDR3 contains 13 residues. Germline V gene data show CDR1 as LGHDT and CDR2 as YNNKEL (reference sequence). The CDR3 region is CASSTTMNTEAFF. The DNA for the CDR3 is TGTGCCAGCAGTACTACGATGAACACTGAAGCTTTCTTT.

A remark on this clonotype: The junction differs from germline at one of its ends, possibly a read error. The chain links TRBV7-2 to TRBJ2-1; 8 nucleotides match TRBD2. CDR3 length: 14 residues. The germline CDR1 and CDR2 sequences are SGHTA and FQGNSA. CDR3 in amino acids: CASSIAFEGLGQFF. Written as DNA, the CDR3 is TGTGCCAGCAGCATAGCATTTGAGGGACTAGGGCAGTTCTTC.

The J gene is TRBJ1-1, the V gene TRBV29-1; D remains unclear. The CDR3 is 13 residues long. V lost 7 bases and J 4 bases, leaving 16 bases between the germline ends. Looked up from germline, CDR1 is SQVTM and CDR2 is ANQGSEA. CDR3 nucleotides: TGCAGCGCGGGGTCGGGAGGGAGCACTGAAGCTTTCTTT. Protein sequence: CSAGSGGSTEAFF.

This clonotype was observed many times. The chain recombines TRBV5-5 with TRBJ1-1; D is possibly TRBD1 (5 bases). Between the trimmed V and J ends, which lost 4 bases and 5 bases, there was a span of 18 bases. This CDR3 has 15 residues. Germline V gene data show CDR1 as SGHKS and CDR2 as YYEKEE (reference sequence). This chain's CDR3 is CASSLLGDGGTEAFF. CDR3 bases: TGTGCCAGCAGCCTCCTAGGGGACGGAGGAACTGAAGCTTTCTTT.

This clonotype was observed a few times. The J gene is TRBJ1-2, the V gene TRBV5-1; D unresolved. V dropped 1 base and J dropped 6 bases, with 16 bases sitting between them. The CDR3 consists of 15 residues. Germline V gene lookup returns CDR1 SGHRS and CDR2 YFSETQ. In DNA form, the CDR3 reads TGCGCCAGCAGCTTGTTAGTTACGGGGAGTGATGGCTACACCTTC. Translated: CASSLLVTGSDGYTF. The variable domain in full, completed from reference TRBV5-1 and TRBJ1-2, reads KAGVTQTPRYLIKTRGQQVTLSCSPISGHRSVSWYQQTPGQGLQFLFEYFSETQRNKGNFPGRFSGRQFSNSRSEMNVSTLELGDSALYLCASSLLVTGSDGYTFGSGTRLTVV.